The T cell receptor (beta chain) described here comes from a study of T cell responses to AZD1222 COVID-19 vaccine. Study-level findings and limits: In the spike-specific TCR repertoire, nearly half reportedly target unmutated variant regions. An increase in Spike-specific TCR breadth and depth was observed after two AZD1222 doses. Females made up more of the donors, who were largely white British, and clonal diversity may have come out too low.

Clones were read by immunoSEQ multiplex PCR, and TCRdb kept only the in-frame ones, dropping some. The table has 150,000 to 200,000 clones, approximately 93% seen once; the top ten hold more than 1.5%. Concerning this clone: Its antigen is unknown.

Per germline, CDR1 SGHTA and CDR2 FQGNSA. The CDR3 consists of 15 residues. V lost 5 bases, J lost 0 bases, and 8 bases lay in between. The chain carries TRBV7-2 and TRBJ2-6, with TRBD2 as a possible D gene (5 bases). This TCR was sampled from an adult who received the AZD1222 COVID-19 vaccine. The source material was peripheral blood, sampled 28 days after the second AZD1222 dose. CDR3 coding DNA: TGTGCCAGCAGCACAGCGGTCTCTGGGGCCAACGTCCTGACTTTC. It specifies CASSTAVSGANVLTF.